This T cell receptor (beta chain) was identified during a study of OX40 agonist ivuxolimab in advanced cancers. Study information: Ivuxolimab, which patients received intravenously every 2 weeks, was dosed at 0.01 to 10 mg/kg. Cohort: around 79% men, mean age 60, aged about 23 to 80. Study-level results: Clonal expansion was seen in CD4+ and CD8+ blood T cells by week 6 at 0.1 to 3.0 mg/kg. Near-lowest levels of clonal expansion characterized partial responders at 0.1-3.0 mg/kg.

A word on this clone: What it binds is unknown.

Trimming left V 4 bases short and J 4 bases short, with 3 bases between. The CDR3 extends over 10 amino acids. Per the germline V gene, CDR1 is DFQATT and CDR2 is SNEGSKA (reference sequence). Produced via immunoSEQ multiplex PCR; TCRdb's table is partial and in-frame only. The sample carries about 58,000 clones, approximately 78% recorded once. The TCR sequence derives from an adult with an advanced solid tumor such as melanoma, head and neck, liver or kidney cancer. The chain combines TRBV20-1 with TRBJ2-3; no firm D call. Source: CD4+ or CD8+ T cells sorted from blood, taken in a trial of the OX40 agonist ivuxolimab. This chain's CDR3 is CSANSDTQYF. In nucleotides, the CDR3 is TGCAGTGCTAACTCAGATACGCAGTATTTT.